The 21 T cell receptor beta chains presented below share a single source sample, sequenced in a study of blood T cell repertoires in COVID-19 (TCRdb year 2020). The protocol used for the library was the immunoSEQ multiplex PCR assay. TCRdb took this table from immuneACCESS and kept in-frame rearrangements with V and J called. Such tables lack part of the clones; where checked against another copy, unresolved V genes explain under half of the gap, and the rest is unexplained. This sample holds some 200,000 clones; 80% were observed only once. Nearly 7.5% of the sample belongs to the ten largest clones. The material sequenced was PBMCs or T cells enriched from blood (not recorded which). The receptors come from a woman aged 40 to 50 with acute COVID-19.

This chain joins TRBV10-3 and TRBJ2-3; TRBD2 agrees at 7 bases. From germline, CDR1 is ENHRY and CDR2 SYGVKD. V shed 4 bases and J 0 bases; nucleotides not matched to a gene: 4. This CDR3 is built from 15 residues. CDR3 coding DNA: TGTGCCATCAGTGCGACGACTAGCAGCACAGATACGCAGTATTTT. It is translated as CAISATTSSTDTQYF.

This clone was seen more than once but under ten times. The chain has TRBV9 and TRBJ2-7, with D perhaps TRBD2 (6 bases). CDR3 size: 13 residues. V lost 7 bases, J lost 4 bases, and 15 bases lay in between. The germline V gene has CDR1 SGDLS and CDR2 YYNGEE. The CDR3 sequence: CASGVGGGYEQYF. The CDR3 DNA follows: TGTGCCAGCGGGGTCGGAGGAGGGTACGAGCAGTACTTC.

J is TRBJ1-6 and V is TRBV10-3, with D possibly being TRBD1 (6 bases). V was clipped by 2 bases and J by 0 bases, with 8 bases between them. CDR1 and CDR2 from the germline V gene are ENHRY and SYGVKD. The length of the CDR3 is 16 residues. CDR3 loop: CAISEGQSSYNSPLHF. In DNA, the CDR3 is TGTGCCATCAGTGAGGGACAGAGCTCCTATAATTCACCCCTCCACTTT.

The CDR3 sequence is CASSQEIPGVYGYTF. For the CDR3, the DNA is TGTGCCAGCAGCCAAGAAATCCCGGGAGTCTATGGCTACACCTTC. This chain joins TRBV4-2 and TRBJ1-2; D is uncertain. The CDR3 sequence is 15 residues long. Trimming shortened V by 0 bases and J by 4 bases, and 12 bases separated the two germline ends. Germline V gene sequence: CDR1 LGHNA, CDR2 YNFKEQ.

This clone has only a few counts. The rearrangement uses TRBV30 and TRBJ2-1; 7 nucleotides align to TRBD2. V shed 7 bases and J 8 bases; nucleotides not matched to a gene: 8. Looked up from germline, CDR1 is GTSNPN and CDR2 is SVGIG (reference sequence). This CDR3 has 12 residues. The CDR3 DNA follows: TGTGCCTCAGGGAGGGGAATTGATGAGCAGTTCTTC. Translated: CASGRGIDEQFF. The complete variable domain, with remaining parts taken from reference TRBV30 and TRBJ2-1, reads SQTIHQWPATLVQPVGSPLSLECTVEGTSNPNLYWYRQAAGRGLQLLFYSVGIGQISSEVPQNLSASRPQDRQFILSSKKLLLSDSGFYLCASGRGIDEQFFGPGTRLTVL.

The chain recombines TRBV18 with TRBJ1-2, with D possibly TRBD1 on 6 matching bases. This CDR3 comprises 13 residues. CDR1 and CDR2 (germline): KGHSH, LQKENI. The V end was cut by 3 bases, the J end by 5 bases, with 10 bases between. The CDR3: CASSPQGQYGYTF. CDR3 nucleotide sequence: TGTGCCAGCTCACCCCAGGGGCAATATGGCTACACCTTC.

In its sample, this clone was seen many times. The gene calls are TRBV7-8 and TRBJ1-1, with a weak D call TRBD1 (6 bases). The CDR3 is 14 residues long. Germline CDR1 is SGHVS and CDR2 is FQNEAQ. V lost 4 bases to trimming and J lost 0 bases, with 9 bases between them. Here the CDR3 DNA reads TGTGCCAGCAGCTCCACAGGGATGAACACTGAAGCTTTCTTT. Residues: CASSSTGMNTEAFF.

A few counts support this clone. This chain joins TRBV5-1 and TRBJ1-2; D not resolved. The germline CDR1 and CDR2 sequences are SGHRS and YFSETQ. Trimming stripped 0 bases from V and 7 bases from J, with 13 bases between. The CDR3 sequence is 14 residues long. In DNA, the CDR3 is TGCGCCAGCAGCTTGGCGTCTCCCGGTGGTGGCTACACCTTC. Translating it yields CASSLASPGGGYTF.

The rearrangement uses TRBV5-1 and TRBJ2-1; 10 nucleotides line up with TRBD1. J lost 3 bases, V lost 4 bases, and 13 bases had no gene match. Germline CDR1 and CDR2: SGHRS and YFSETQ. The CDR3 is made up of 18 amino acids. The CDR3 spells CASSGRDRGLWVYNEQFF. The CDR3 DNA reads as TGCGCCAGCAGCGGCCGGGACAGGGGTTTGTGGGTCTACAATGAGCAGTTCTTC.

This sequence joins TRBV7-8 and TRBJ1-2; D not resolved. V lost 0 bases and J 0 bases, leaving 11 bases between the germline ends. Germline V lookup: CDR1 SGHVS, CDR2 FQNEAQ. The CDR3 loop spans 16 amino acids. CDR3 in DNA: TGTGCCAGCAGCTTAGCGGGCGGGCCCACTAACTATGGCTACACCTTC. It is translated as CASSLAGGPTNYGYTF. Filled out from reference TRBV7-8 and TRBJ1-2, the complete variable domain reads GAGVSQSPRYKVAKRGQDVALRCDPISGHVSLFWYQQALGQGPEFLTYFQNEAQLDKSGLPSDRFFAERPEGSVSTLKIQRTQQEDSAVYLCASSLAGGPTNYGYTFGSGTRLTVV.

J is TRBJ1-3 and V is TRBV19, with 7 bases identical to TRBD1. Germline lookup yields CDR1 LNHDA and CDR2 SQIVND (reference sequence). Trimming at V came to 5 bases and at J to 2 bases, leaving 6 bases not matched to a gene. The CDR3 consists of 15 residues. The DNA of the CDR3 is TGTGCCAGTAGTTCTCAGGGGGGCCCTGGAAACACCATATATTTT. Its translation is CASSSQGGPGNTIYF. The whole variable domain, remainder taken from reference TRBV19 and TRBJ1-3, is DGGITQSPKYLFRKEGQNVTLSCEQNLNHDAMYWYRQDPGQGLRLIYYSQIVNDFQKGDIAEGYSVSREKKESFPLTVTSAQKNPTAFYLCASSSQGGPGNTIYFGEGSWLTVV.

This chain connects TRBV4-1 to TRBJ1-1; D is undetermined. Trimming removed 3 bases at V and 5 bases at J, with 13 bases between. Germline CDR1 MGHRA, CDR2 YSYEKL. The CDR3 has 14 residues. The CDR3 loop reads CASSHGGGRTEAFF. The CDR3 nucleotides are TGCGCCAGCAGCCACGGCGGAGGGAGGACTGAAGCTTTCTTT.

The V gene is TRBV9, the J gene TRBJ2-7; 7 bases fit TRBD2. V dropped 4 bases and J dropped 3; count of bases not matched to a gene: 10. Per the germline V gene, CDR1 is SGDLS and CDR2 is YYNGEE. The CDR3 is 15 amino acids. The CDR3 DNA sequence: TGTGCCAGCAGCCCCCGGACTAGAGGTTTCTACGAGCAGTACTTC. Its translation is CASSPRTRGFYEQYF.

The chain combines TRBV30 with TRBJ1-4; TRBD1 aligns across 8 bases. This CDR3 is built from 15 residues. Trimming at V came to 0 bases and at J to 8 bases, leaving 8 bases not matched to a gene. Germline-derived CDR1 and CDR2 are GTSNPN and SVGIG (reference sequence). The CDR3 here is CAWSVGSGGGEKLFF. The CDR3 nucleotides read TGTGCCTGGAGTGTAGGGTCAGGGGGCGGAGAAAAACTGTTTTTT.

This clone was counted only a few times. The chain recombines TRBV5-4 with TRBJ1-2; no clear D. CDR1 and CDR2 (germline): SGHNT, YYREEE (reference sequence). CDR3 length: 16 amino acids. The V gene lost 3 bases and the J gene lost 0 bases, with 15 bases spanning the gap. The CDR3 sequence: CASSSLLQTSNYGYTF. CDR3 sequence (DNA): TGTGCCAGCAGCTCCCTACTGCAGACTTCTAACTATGGCTACACCTTC.

This clone was observed a handful of times. The chain employs TRBV20-1 and TRBJ2-7; 8 nucleotides agree with TRBD2. CDR1 is DFQATT and CDR2 is SNEGSKA in the germline V gene (reference sequence). The trim removed 3 bases at V and 2 bases at J, leaving 3 bases unmatched. The CDR3 has 13 residues. The CDR3 region has the DNA TGCAGTGCTAGTGCTAGCGGGCCCTACGAGCAGTACTTC. Protein: CSASASGPYEQYF.

V usage is TRBV18 and J usage is TRBJ1-2; no clear D. The germline V gene encodes CDR1 KGHSH and CDR2 LQKENI. The CDR3 is 15 residues long. Trimming cost V 1 base and J 7 bases, with 16 bases left between them. CDR3: CASSPRVEDFTGYTF. The CDR3 coding sequence is TGTGCCAGCTCACCACGGGTGGAGGATTTCACTGGCTACACCTTC.

The chain carries TRBV6-2 or TRBV6-3 and TRBJ2-7; TRBD1 matches 8 bases. CDR1 is MNHEY, CDR2 SVGEGT, per germline. The CDR3 spans 14 residues. The V segment lost 2 bases and the J segment 5 bases; nucleotides outside the gene matches: 5. CDR3 in DNA: TGTGCCAGCAGTTACCCGGACAGGGCCAACGAGCAGTACTTC. This translates into CASSYPDRANEQYF.

The genes are TRBV6-5 and TRBJ2-5; a possible D gene is TRBD1 (6 bases). The CDR3 spans 13 residues. The V gene lost 7 bases and the J gene lost 0 bases, with 9 bases spanning the gap. Germline assignment: CDR1 MNHEY and CDR2 SVGAGI. CDR3 nucleotide sequence: TGTGCCAGCAACAGGGCGTACCAAGAGACCCAGTACTTC. Its translation is CASNRAYQETQYF.

The rearrangement uses TRBV5-8 and TRBJ1-1, with D unclear. This CDR3 spans 15 amino acids. Trimming stripped 2 bases from V and 1 base from J, with 12 bases between. The germline V gene encodes CDR1 SGHTS and CDR2 YDEGEE. This chain's CDR3 is CASSFLAGGNTEAFF. CDR3 bases: TGTGCCAGCAGCTTTCTGGCCGGCGGGAACACTGAAGCTTTCTTT.

V and J are TRBV24-1 and TRBJ2-5; 12 bases are a match to TRBD2. V trimming: 3 bases; J trimming: 2 bases; junction bases outside the gene matches: 3. The CDR3 loop spans 16 amino acids. Germline CDR1 and CDR2: KGHDR and SFDVKD. CDR3 in amino acids: CATSDPGLAGQETQYF. In nucleotides, the CDR3 is TGTGCCACCAGTGATCCAGGACTAGCGGGACAAGAGACCCAGTACTTC.